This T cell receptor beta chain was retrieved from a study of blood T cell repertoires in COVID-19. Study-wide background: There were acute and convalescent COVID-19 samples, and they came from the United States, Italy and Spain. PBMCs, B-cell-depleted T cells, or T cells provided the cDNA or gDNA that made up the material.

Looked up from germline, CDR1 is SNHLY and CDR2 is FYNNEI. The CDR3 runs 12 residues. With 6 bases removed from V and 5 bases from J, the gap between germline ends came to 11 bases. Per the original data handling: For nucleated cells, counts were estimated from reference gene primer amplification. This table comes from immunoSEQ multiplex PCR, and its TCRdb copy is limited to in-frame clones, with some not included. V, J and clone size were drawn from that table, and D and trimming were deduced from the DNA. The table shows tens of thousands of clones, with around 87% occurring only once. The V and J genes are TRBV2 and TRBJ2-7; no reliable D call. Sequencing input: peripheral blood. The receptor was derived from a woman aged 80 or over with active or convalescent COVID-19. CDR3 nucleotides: TGTGCCAGCAGCTTTCGGAGTAACGAGCAGTACTTC. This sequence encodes CASSFRSNEQYF.